The 31 T cell receptor beta chains given below trace back to one sample, sequenced in a study of CD8 T cells in Susac syndrome. Reverse transcription of roughly 0.45 to 1 ug RNA was performed with random hexamers. Each CDR3 protein is one row after TCRdb ran MiXCR on the immunoSEQ multiplex PCR reads. This sample yields some 150,000 distinct CDR3 sequences, of which 95% are seen a single time; about 0.15% belongs to the top ten. Sequences were obtained from CD8+ T cells from PBMCs. The receptors were gathered from a human donor with multiple sclerosis.

Here the CDR3 reads CASSPLGGLAGREQYV. Written as DNA, the CDR3 is TGTGCCAGCAGTCCCCTCGGGGGACTAGCGGGCCGCGAGCAGTACGTC. V and J are TRBV27 and TRBJ2-7; 12 bases line up with TRBD2. This CDR3 is 16 amino acids long. The ends lost 5 bases at V and 6 bases at J; junction bases unmatched: 11. Germline CDR1 is MNHEY and CDR2 is SMNVEV (reference sequence).

The chain combines TRBV29-1 with TRBJ1-1; D may be TRBD1 (6 bases). CDR3 length: 14 amino acids. Looked up from germline, CDR1 is SQVTM and CDR2 is ANQGSEA. V lost 5 bases and J 8 bases, leaving 21 bases between the germline ends. The CDR3 reads CSVSGDTVLGEAFF. The CDR3 DNA is TGCAGCGTTTCTGGGGACACGGTTTTGGGGGAAGCTTTCTTT.

This clonotype is a singleton in its sample. CDR3 coding DNA: TGTGCCAGCAGTTTAGGGTCGAAGGCTTTCTTT. Translation: CASSLGSKAFF. J is TRBJ1-1 and V is TRBV12-3 or TRBV12-4; no firm D call. V was shortened by 1 base and J by 11 bases, with 8 bases between the two germline ends. This CDR3 is built from 11 residues.

The J gene is TRBJ2-1, the V gene TRBV29-1; TRBD1 aligns across 9 bases. CDR1 SQVTM and CDR2 ANQGSEA come from the germline V gene. V shed 7 bases, J shed 5 bases, and the junction held 6 bases outside the gene matches. The CDR3 is 13 residues long. The CDR3 sequence is CSEPGQGDNEQFF. In DNA, the CDR3 is TGCAGCGAACCGGGACAGGGCGACAATGAGCAGTTCTTC.

V is TRBV9 and J is TRBJ2-3, with D possibly called TRBD1 or TRBD2 (5 bases each). CDR1 SGDLS and CDR2 YYNGEE come from the germline V gene. CDR3 size: 14 residues. V gave up 3 bases and J gave up 1 base, with 9 bases separating them. The CDR3 nucleotides are TGTGCCAGCAGCGGGGAGACAGGCACAGATACGCAGTATTTT. As protein: CASSGETGTDTQYF.

Comment on this clonotype: One end of the junction does not line up with germline, which may come from a read error. This chain connects TRBV23-1 to TRBJ2-3; D may be TRBD1 (5 bases). TRBV23-1 falls under the ORF class, with uncertain function. The CDR3 covers 12 residues. The CDR3 nucleotides read TGCGCCAGCAGTCATTCCGGAGCCCACAGGACTTTT. This gives the protein CASSHSGAHRTF.

The chain links TRBV20-1 to TRBJ1-5, with D possibly being TRBD1 (6 bases). The germline V gene encodes CDR1 DFQATT and CDR2 SNEGSKA (reference sequence). This CDR3 is 14 amino acids long. Trimming removed 6 bases at V and 4 bases at J, with 16 bases between. The CDR3 nucleotides are TGCAGTGCAAAGGGACACTCAGGAAATCAGCCCCAGCATTTT. It is translated as CSAKGHSGNQPQHF.

J is TRBJ2-7 and V is TRBV4-1; no firm D call. The CDR3 extends over 15 amino acids. Trimming shortened V by 4 bases and J by 2 bases, and 15 bases separated the two germline ends. The germline V gene encodes CDR1 MGHRA and CDR2 YSYEKL. The CDR3 nucleotides are TGCGCCAGCAGCCTGGAGTTTAAAGAAACCTACGAGCAGTACTTC. It is translated as CASSLEFKETYEQYF.

The chain combines TRBV20-1 with TRBJ1-1; D not resolved. CDR3 size: 15 residues. Germline CDR1 is DFQATT and CDR2 is SNEGSKA (reference sequence). Deletions cut 0 bases from V and 5 bases from J, with 16 bases between. CDR3 residues: CSARDIRGVRTEAFF. CDR3 coding DNA: TGCAGTGCTAGAGATATCCGGGGTGTACGGACTGAAGCTTTCTTT.

The chain carries TRBV29-1 and TRBJ1-5, with unresolved D. The CDR3 has 15 residues. The ends were cut back, 7 bases at V and 1 base at J, with 17 bases in the middle. CDR1 is SQVTM, CDR2 ANQGSEA, per germline. CDR3 DNA: TGCAGCGCTGGCCCGGTAGAAGGGAGCAATCAGCCCCAGCATTTT. Residues: CSAGPVEGSNQPQHF.

The chain joins TRBV19 to TRBJ2-5; D is unclear. This CDR3 is 11 amino acids long. Trimming cost V 10 bases and J 5 bases, with 11 bases left between them. Germline CDR1 LNHDA, CDR2 SQIVND (reference sequence). CDR3 nucleotides: TGTGCCACTTCGGACGGGGAGACCCAGTACTTC. Protein: CATSDGETQYF.

The chain couples TRBV20-1 to TRBJ2-7, with a possible D match to TRBD2 (6 bases). The CDR3 is 14 amino acids. The V end was cut by 0 bases, the J end by 1 base, with 10 bases between. From germline, CDR1 is DFQATT and CDR2 SNEGSKA (reference sequence). CDR3 coding DNA: TGCAGTGCTAGAGACTTAGCGGTGTCCTACGAGCAGTACGTC. Translation: CSARDLAVSYEQYV.

The gene calls are TRBV29-1 and TRBJ2-1; 7 bases agree with TRBD1. The germline CDR1 and CDR2 sequences are SQVTM and ANQGSEA. The CDR3 spans 14 residues. Trimming took 3 bases from V and 0 from J; bases not matched to a gene: 2. The CDR3 DNA reads TGCAGCGTTGACGCAGGGGGCTCCTACAATGAGCAGTTCTTC. This gives the protein CSVDAGGSYNEQFF.

The chain is built from TRBV19 and TRBJ1-1; no firm D call. The ends were cut back, 4 bases at V and 4 bases at J, with 4 bases in the middle. This CDR3 comprises 11 residues. Looked up from germline, CDR1 is LNHDA and CDR2 is SQIVND (reference sequence). CDR3 sequence reads: CASSTTTEAFF. Written as DNA, the CDR3 is TGTGCCAGTAGTACAACCACTGAAGCTTTCTTT.

This chain uses TRBV29-1 with TRBJ2-2; D is possibly TRBD1 (6 bases). The CDR3 length is 15 residues. CDR1 SQVTM and CDR2 ANQGSEA come from the germline V gene. V dropped 5 bases and J dropped 4 bases, with 17 bases sitting between them. The CDR3 coding sequence is TGCAGCGTTCTTAGTACAGGGAAAACCACCGGGGAGCTGTTTTTT. This translates into CSVLSTGKTTGELFF.

J is TRBJ2-1 and V is TRBV9; D gene unclear. In germline, CDR1 is SGDLS, CDR2 YYNGEE. This CDR3 is built from 13 residues. V was cut by 4 bases and J by 5 bases, with 10 bases left in between. The CDR3 sequence is CASSPATHNEQFF. The CDR3 region has the DNA TGTGCCAGCAGCCCCGCGACACACAATGAGCAGTTCTTC.

The V call is TRBV12-3 or TRBV12-4, the J call TRBJ2-1; D unclear. This CDR3 contains 13 residues. Trimming cost V 6 bases and J 8 bases, with 14 bases left between them. CDR3 loop: CASSPAGWDEQFF. The CDR3 DNA follows: TGTGCCAGCAGCCCCGCAGGATGGGATGAGCAGTTCTTC.

The V call is TRBV3-1, the J call TRBJ2-3; D is unclear. The CDR3 runs 16 residues. V was shortened by 4 bases and J by 5 bases, with 19 bases between the two germline ends. Per the germline V gene, CDR1 is LGHDT and CDR2 is YNNKEL (reference sequence). The CDR3 DNA reads as TGTGCCAGCAGCCCGACTTCCCCGCGGCATCTAGATACGCAGTATTTT. Protein sequence: CASSPTSPRHLDTQYF.

CDR3 loop: CASSIAGDQEETQYF. The CDR3 bases are TGTGCCAGTAGTATAGCTGGGGATCAGGAAGAGACCCAGTACTTC. The V call is TRBV19, the J call TRBJ2-5; D remains ambiguous. The CDR3 is 15 residues long. Germline V lookup: CDR1 LNHDA, CDR2 SQIVND (reference sequence). Trimming took 1 base from V and 3 from J, leaving 12 bases between them.

The genes are TRBV29-1 and TRBJ2-5; D unclear. V lost 6 bases, J lost 1 base, and 12 bases lay in between. The CDR3 is 13 amino acids. CDR1 SQVTM and CDR2 ANQGSEA come from the germline V gene. The CDR3 nucleotides read TGCAGCGTGTGGCATCAACTCCAAGAGACCCAGTACTTC. Translated: CSVWHQLQETQYF.

The J gene is TRBJ2-3, the V gene TRBV6-5, with D perhaps TRBD2 (6 bases). Deletions cut 5 bases from V and 8 bases from J, with 8 bases between. From germline, CDR1 is MNHEY and CDR2 SVGAGI. The CDR3 totals 11 residues. The CDR3 spells CASSHGSTQYF. As DNA, the CDR3 is TGTGCCAGCAGTCACGGGAGTACGCAGTATTTT.

This sequence joins TRBV19 and TRBJ1-1, with TRBD1 identical over 9 bases. V shed 5 bases and J 0 bases; nucleotides not matched to a gene: 4. This CDR3 comprises 15 residues. Germline CDR1 LNHDA, CDR2 SQIVND (reference sequence). The CDR3 DNA follows: TGTGCCAGTAGTCTTTGGACAGGGGTGAACACTGAAGCTTTCTTT. Residues: CASSLWTGVNTEAFF.

The chain combines TRBV19 with TRBJ2-7; D gene ambiguous. The CDR3 length is 15 residues. V lost 9 bases and J lost 6, with 24 bases in between. Germline V gene lookup returns CDR1 LNHDA and CDR2 SQIVND (reference sequence). The CDR3 DNA sequence: TGTGCCAGCCGCTGGAAGGGAATTTTCTCGGGCGAGCAGTACTTC. It is translated as CASRWKGIFSGEQYF.

V and J are TRBV30 and TRBJ1-2; perhaps TRBD1 as D (5 bases). There are 15 residues in the CDR3. Germline V gene sequence: CDR1 GTSNPN, CDR2 SVGIG (reference sequence). Trimming took off 0 bases at V and 6 bases at J, with 17 bases between the two ends. The CDR3 DNA reads TGTGCCTGGAGTGTTGGAATAGGGAACAGGAATGGCTACACCTTC. Protein product: CAWSVGIGNRNGYTF.

The V and J genes are TRBV11-1 and TRBJ2-1; D call uncertain. V was trimmed by 1 base and J by 12 bases, leaving 7 bases between them. In germline, CDR1 is SGHAT, CDR2 FQDESV (reference sequence). The CDR3 is 11 amino acids. The CDR3 nucleotides are TGTGCCAGCAGCTTAGGCCCCGGGCAGTTCTTC. Its translation is CASSLGPGQFF.

This chain uses TRBV9 with TRBJ1-2; the match to TRBD1 covers 11 bases. The V gene's germline CDR1 is SGDLS and CDR2 YYNGEE. The V and J ends lost 4 bases and 5 bases, in that order; junction bases with no gene match: 4. CDR3 length equals 14 residues. The CDR3 spells CASSYRDRGYGYTF. The CDR3 coding sequence is TGTGCCAGCAGCTACCGGGACAGGGGGTATGGCTACACCTTC.

The V call is TRBV29-1, the J call TRBJ1-2; TRBD1 matches at 7 bases. In germline, CDR1 is SQVTM, CDR2 ANQGSEA. The CDR3 runs to 14 residues. The V gene end was trimmed by 6 bases and the J gene end by 3 bases; junction bases not matched to a gene: 10. CDR3 sequence (DNA): TGCAGCGTCCCCCAGGAGGGGGCTGACTATGGCTACACCTTC. Translation gives CSVPQEGADYGYTF.

This chain links TRBV7-9 with TRBJ2-7; perhaps TRBD1 as D (6 bases). The CDR3 spans 14 residues. Germline CDR1 reads SEHNR; CDR2 reads FQNEAQ (reference sequence). Trimming took 5 bases from V and 5 from J, leaving 16 bases between them. CDR3 nucleotides: TGTGCCAGCAGCCTTGCCCCAGGGGCGAACGAGCAGTACGTC. Protein product: CASSLAPGANEQYV.

As to this clonotype: A read error may account for a junction end that differs from germline. The V call is TRBV19, the J call TRBJ1-1; TRBD1 is a possible D gene (6 bases). Germline V lookup: CDR1 LNHDA, CDR2 SQIVND (reference sequence). The CDR3 sequence is 14 residues long. For the CDR3, the DNA is TGTGCCAGCTGGTTACAGGGAATCGACACTGAAGCTTCCTTT. Protein: CASWLQGIDTEASF.

The chain is built from TRBV20-1 and TRBJ2-1, with unresolved D. V gave up 6 bases and J gave up 8 bases, with 14 bases separating them. Germline assignment: CDR1 DFQATT and CDR2 SNEGSKA (reference sequence). The CDR3 spans 12 residues. CDR3 nucleotide sequence: TGCAGTGCCCCCACCGTGGGGTATGAGCAGTTCTTC. It is translated as CSAPTVGYEQFF.

The chain joins TRBV29-1 to TRBJ2-5; D is unresolved. Germline CDR1 SQVTM, CDR2 ANQGSEA. CDR3 length equals 14 residues. With 2 bases removed from V and 2 bases from J, the gap between germline ends came to 12 bases. CDR3 amino acids: CSVEYFLRQETQYF. The CDR3 DNA follows: TGCAGCGTTGAATATTTCCTGAGACAAGAGACCCAGTACTTC.